Described below is a single T cell receptor beta chain sequence and its context. This clone was found a few times. The antigen it binds to is not known. Within one base of it there is no much larger clone, and no base qualities were kept. This sample is part of a study of OX40 agonist ivuxolimab in advanced cancers. For context, the study as a whole: The costimulatory receptor OX40 (CD134) was targeted by ivuxolimab, a fully human IgG2 agonistic monoclonal antibody. Intravenous ivuxolimab was administered to patients every 2 weeks at six dose levels: 0.01, 0.1, 0.3, 1.5, 3 and 10 mg/kg. Among the roughly 50 dose-escalation patients, 19 had hepatocellular carcinoma, about 15 melanoma, 9 renal cell carcinoma and 9 head and neck cancer. In the dose-escalation cohort, more than 80% of patients were male, and the mean age was around 60 years with a range of roughly 20 to 80. Prior anti-PD-1, anti-PD-L1 or anti-CTLA-4 therapy was permitted, and checkpoint inhibitors had been received by approximately 39% of dose-escalation patients. Partial responses occurred in three dose-escalation patients, of whom one had hepatocellular carcinoma and two had cutaneous melanoma. The point of sequencing TCRbeta in the periphery was to test whether ivuxolimab changed TCR sequence diversity and drove clonal T-cell expansion. The monotherapy dose-escalation portion (N of about 50 patients) of the phase I ivuxolimab trial is reported in the paper.

The junction carries 9 bases between V and J, which are trimmed by 0 bases and 4 bases respectively. Taken from cysteine to phenylalanine, the CDR3 has 15 residues. Just CDR3 DNA is preserved here, 45 bases in frame from base 1. The CDR1 and CDR2 encoded by the germline V gene (reference sequence) are SEHNR and FQNEAQ. Study-wide findings and limitations: Antigen specificity was not determined for the clonally expanded peripheral T cells. Low levels of normalized T-cell clonal expansion were also seen in some nonresponding patients. At doses of 0.1 to 3.0 mg/kg, clonal expansion of both CD4+ and CD8+ T cells in blood was seen between baseline and week 6. Partial responders in the 0.1-3.0 mg/kg groups had among the lowest normalized peripheral clonal expansion, especially among CD8+ T cells. After ivuxolimab, CD8+ T cells had more expanded clones than CD4+ T cells on average.

The trial excluded patients who had a history of autoimmune disease or who were on systemic immunosuppression. Peripheral blood for TCR sequencing was collected from all dose cohorts at baseline, on cycle 4 day 1, and on cycle 7 day 1. Samples came from an open-label, multicenter, first-in-human phase I dose-escalation trial of ivuxolimab. Adults with locally advanced or metastatic head and neck squamous cell, hepatocellular, melanoma or renal cell carcinoma were enrolled in the trial. Before TCR sequencing, CD4+ and CD8+ T cells were separately sorted from peripheral blood. To sequence the TCRbeta CDR3 region, genomic DNA was isolated from the sorted cells. TCRbeta CDR3 regions were sequenced using the immunoSEQ Assay. TCRdb took over this immuneACCESS table, retaining in-frame rearrangements with V and J assigned. Such tables are incomplete; in checked studies, under half of the missing clones stem from an unresolved V gene, and the remainder is unexplained. This sample comprises roughly 24,000 clones, about 83% of them detected only once. The biggest ten clones account for roughly 8.6% of the sample.

The chain is made from TRBV7-9 and TRBJ2-2; the best D guess is TRBD2, with 5 bases matching. This receptor was identified in an adult with an advanced solid tumor such as melanoma, head and neck, liver or kidney cancer. Sequences were derived from CD4+ or CD8+ T cells sorted from blood, sampled in a trial of the OX40 agonist ivuxolimab. The sequenced DNA: TGTGCCAGCAGCTTAGCGGCAGAGGGCACCGGGGAGCTGTTTTTT. The encoded protein is CASSLAAEGTGELFF.